This paragraph covers one T cell receptor beta chain sequence. This sample is part of a study of blood T cell repertoires in COVID-19. Overall study context: Sites across the United States, Italy and Spain contributed samples from acute and convalescent COVID-19. T cells, B-cell-depleted T cells, or PBMCs supplied cDNA or gDNA.

The CDR3 is made up of 14 amino acids. The V gene's germline CDR1 is SGHDT and CDR2 YYEEEE. Trimming shortened V by 1 base and J by 5 bases, and 7 bases separated the two germline ends. In the original analysis: Amplification of reference gene primers provided the estimated nucleated cell counts. Sequencing was performed with immunoSEQ multiplex PCR; in TCRdb, only in-frame clones are kept and a portion is missing. That table furnishes V, J and clone size, whereas the DNA furnished D and trimming. Of some 280,000 clones listed, approximately 88% are singletons. The origin of this receptor is a woman in her thirties or forties who had recovered from COVID-19. The chain employs TRBV5-6 and TRBJ1-6; D unclear. Input material: peripheral blood. The CDR3 nucleotides read TGTGCCAGCAGCTTGAATTCCAATAATTCACCCCTCCACTTT. Its translation is CASSLNSNNSPLHF.